The clone carrying this T cell receptor (beta chain) was observed once. This sample is drawn from a study of radiotherapy plus CTLA-4 blockade in lung cancer. Sequenced by immunoSEQ multiplex PCR; TCRdb stores in-frame clones only, minus some. This sample carries tens of thousands of clones, 70% to 85% of them seen once, and the ten largest clones take roughly a tenth. The CDR3 is 17 amino acids. V was clipped by 1 base and J by 4 bases; unmatched bases: 9. The germline CDR1 and CDR2 sequences are SGHRS and YFSETQ. This clonotype was obtained from a human donor with non-small cell lung cancer who had a complete response to radiotherapy plus ipilimumab. The sequencing used peripheral blood, collected from a patient treated with radiotherapy plus ipilimumab. The chain recombines TRBV5-1 with TRBJ2-5; 11 nucleotides line up with TRBD2. CDR3 nucleotides: TGCGCCAGCAGCTTGACGCAGGGACTAGCGGTGATAGAGACCCAGTACTTC. Protein product: CASSLTQGLAVIETQYF.